The clone carrying this TCR beta chain was found a few times. The target antigen is unknown. MiXCR was run by TCRdb on the 5' RACE reads, yielding one entry per CDR3 protein. The repertoire holds about 72,000 distinct CDR3 sequences, around 9.1% seen once, with 7.6% in the top ten. The record originates from a study of early T cells in non-severe SARS-CoV-2 infection. Study-wide results and caveats: Matching with VDJdb favored anti-spike CD8 responses (missing private and CD4 specificities).

Here the sequenced sample was whole blood, taken at baseline. This receptor was taken from an adult who was a healthcare worker with PCR-confirmed SARS-CoV-2 infection or an uninfected control (not recorded which).

CDR3 DNA sequence: TGTGCCAGCTCACCAGCTTTCGGCTCCTACGAGCAGTACTTC. Amino acid sequence: CASSPAFGSYEQYF. The V call is TRBV18, the J call TRBJ2-7; D is unresolved. Trimming removed 2 bases at V and 0 bases at J, with 8 bases between. Germline CDR1 is KGHSH and CDR2 is LQKENI. The CDR3 is 14 residues long.